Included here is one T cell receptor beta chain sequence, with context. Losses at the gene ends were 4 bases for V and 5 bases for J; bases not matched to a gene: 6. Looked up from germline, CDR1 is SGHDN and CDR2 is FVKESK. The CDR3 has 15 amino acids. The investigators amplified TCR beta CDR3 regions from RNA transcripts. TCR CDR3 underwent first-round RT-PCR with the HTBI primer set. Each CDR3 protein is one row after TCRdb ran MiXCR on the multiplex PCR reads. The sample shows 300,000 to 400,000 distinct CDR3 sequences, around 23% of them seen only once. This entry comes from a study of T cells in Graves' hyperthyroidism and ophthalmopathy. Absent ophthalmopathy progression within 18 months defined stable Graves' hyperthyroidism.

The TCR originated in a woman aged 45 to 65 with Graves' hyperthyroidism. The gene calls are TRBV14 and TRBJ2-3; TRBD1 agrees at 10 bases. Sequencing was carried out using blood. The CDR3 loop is CASSRGQGEVDTQYF. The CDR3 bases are TGTGCCAGCAGCCGCGGACAGGGGGAGGTAGATACGCAGTATTTT.